This T cell receptor beta chain was sequenced for a study of post-analysis software for immune sequencing data. Included in the TCR beta cDNA libraries were unique molecular identifiers. MiXCR, run by TCRdb on the PCR reads, gives a single entry per CDR3 protein. The top ten hold 6.5% to 8% of the sample, which has 430,000 or so distinct CDR3 sequences, approximately 38% seen once. This clonotype was counted a few times. Material: blood. The sequence was collected from a girl aged 2-15 years with multiple sclerosis.

CDR3 sequence reads: CASSLEGALTYEQYF. The CDR3 DNA follows: TGTGCCAGCAGCTTAGAAGGGGCGCTCACCTACGAGCAGTACTTC. The rearrangement links TRBV11-2 to TRBJ2-7, with a weak D call TRBD1 (5 bases). The CDR3 sequence is 15 residues long. The V and J ends lost 0 bases and 2 bases respectively, with 11 bases between them. Germline-derived CDR1 and CDR2 are SGHAT and FQNNGV.